Below are 6 T cell receptor beta chains sequenced from a single sample in a study of CD8+CD57+ T cells in acquired aplastic anemia. TCR beta VDJ and CDR3 profiles were obtained from a genomic DNA template. TCRdb reprocessed the reads via MiXCR and lists one record per CDR3 protein. The data contain about 130,000 distinct CDR3 sequences, 48% of them singletons. Sequencing was done on a sample of sorted CD4+, CD8+, or CD8+CD57+ T cells (not recorded which) from PBMCs. The receptors derive from a human donor in good health, serving as a control.

In this sample, this clonotype turned up once. The chain recombines TRBV7-9 with TRBJ1-5, with TRBD1 as a possible D gene (6 bases). V dropped 9 bases and J dropped 5 bases, with 20 bases sitting between them. Germline CDR1 is SEHNR and CDR2 is FQNEAQ (reference sequence). The CDR3 contains 15 residues. The CDR3 spells CARKTGQPGDQPQHF. In nucleotides, the CDR3 is TGTGCCAGAAAGACAGGACAGCCGGGGGATCAGCCCCAGCATTTT.

The chain couples TRBV5-1 to TRBJ1-3; 7 bases map to TRBD1. The length of the CDR3 is 16 residues. Germline trimming cut 0 bases from V and 2 bases from J; bases unmatched to any gene: 5. CDR1 and CDR2 (germline): SGHRS, YFSETQ. The CDR3 loop is CASSLGQGATGNTIYF. The CDR3 DNA follows: TGCGCCAGCAGCTTGGGACAGGGAGCAACTGGAAACACCATATATTTT.

The rearrangement joins TRBV6-1 to TRBJ1-5, with D unresolved. Germline V gene lookup returns CDR1 MNHNS and CDR2 SASEGT. Trimming removed 0 bases at V and 3 bases at J, with 3 bases between. The CDR3 loop spans 13 amino acids. This chain's CDR3 is CASSEAPNQPQHF. The CDR3 DNA reads TGTGCCAGCAGTGAAGCGCCCAATCAGCCCCAGCATTTT.

A word on this clonotype: This may arise from a read error, as a much more abundant clone is one base away. The genes are TRBV30 and TRBJ1-1; D gene ambiguous. The CDR3 loop spans 16 amino acids. The V and J ends lost 4 bases and 4 bases respectively, with 22 bases between them. From germline, CDR1 is GTSNPN and CDR2 SVGIG (reference sequence). This CDR3 reads CAWNRLPQPVVTEAFF. The CDR3 nucleotides are TGTGCCTGGAACCGACTACCCCAGCCAGTGGTCACTGAAGCTTTCTTT.

Regarding this clonotype: This clone may be a read error of a much larger clone one base away. V is TRBV12-3 or TRBV12-4 and J is TRBJ2-1; TRBD2 aligns across 7 bases. This CDR3 region has 15 residues. After removal of 8 bases from V and 7 bases from J, the junction contained 14 bases not matched to a gene. CDR3 DNA: TGTGCCAGCGGTCCGAGCGGGGCCCTGGGGAATGAGCAGTTCTTC. The encoded protein is CASGPSGALGNEQFF.

This clonotype was observed many times. The chain recombines TRBV11-2 with TRBJ2-7; TRBD1 matches at 7 bases. With V trimmed by 0 bases and J by 3 bases, 8 bases remained unmatched. The germline V gene has CDR1 SGHAT and CDR2 FQNNGV. The CDR3 is 16 amino acids. CDR3 sequence: CASSLDGTGVRYEQYF. DNA of the CDR3: TGTGCCAGCAGCTTAGATGGAACAGGGGTTCGCTACGAGCAGTACTTC. The full variable domain, rest sourced from reference TRBV11-2 and TRBJ2-7, is EAGVAQSPRYKIIEKRQSVAFWCNPISGHATLYWYQQILGQGPKLLIQFQNNGVVDDSQLPKDRFSAERLKGVDSTLKIQPAKLEDSAVYLCASSLDGTGVRYEQYFGPGTRLTVT.